This T cell receptor beta chain originates from a study of cytomegalovirus exposure and HLA in healthy donors. General study points: Reports indicate that TCR beta sequences accurately predicted the HLA-A and HLA-B alleles of most subjects. A few CMV-associated chains proved CMV antigen-specific in vitro. Across HLA loci, a later analysis found differing TCR association rates, with DRB1 most and HLA-C fewest.

In regard to this clone: No antigen is known for it.

Both 60 Vbeta primers and 13 Jbeta primers went into the PCR. Method: immunoSEQ multiplex PCR; TCRdb's copy keeps in-frame clones and lacks some. The repertoire has approximately 89,000 clones, approximately 71% of them found once; the top ten carry roughly 3.7%. The sample taken for sequencing was PBMCs. This TCR derives from a man aged 25 to 45 in good health and CMV-seronegative.

The CDR3 here is CASSLGTASEAFF. The CDR3 coding sequence is TGTGCCAGCAGCCTCGGGACAGCTTCTGAAGCTTTCTTT. This chain links TRBV11-2 with TRBJ1-1; 7 nucleotides line up with TRBD1. J gave up 6 bases and V 5 bases, and 6 bases lay outside the gene matches. Germline-derived CDR1 and CDR2 are SGHAT and FQNNGV. The CDR3 is 13 amino acids.